This T cell receptor (beta chain) is from a study of tumor-infiltrating lymphocytes in primary liver carcinoma. Study details: There were roughly 3.65 to 7.5 million productive TCRbeta reads per sample, a yield similar across tissue types.

Note on this clonotype: Its ends do not fully match the called genes, so a read error is possible.

Between roughly 20 and 31 mg of unsorted bulk tissue served as the source from which RNA and DNA were co-extracted. A primer in the constant region served to generate TCR beta cDNA from about 470 ng of total RNA. ARM-PCR, slightly modified, supplied the TCR beta libraries through three nested multiplex PCR rounds. TCRdb ran MiXCR on the multiplex PCR reads and lists one entry per CDR3 protein. The sample lists fewer than 200,000 distinct CDR3 sequences; around four fifths were seen once. Sequencing was done on a sample of tumor tissue from primary liver carcinoma. This sequence originates from a man aged 40-55 years with primary liver carcinoma and hepatitis B virus infection.

CDR3 loop: CASILVAGLGLYEQYF. The CDR3 DNA sequence: TGTGCCAGCATTTTAGTCGCGGGTCTCGGTCTCTACGAGCAATACTTC. The V call is TRBV12-3 or TRBV12-4, the J call TRBJ2-7; possible D gene TRBD2, 5 bases. The length of the CDR3 is 16 residues.